This T cell receptor beta chain was recovered during a study of cytomegalovirus exposure and HLA in healthy donors. PCR was performed using 60 Vbeta and 13 Jbeta primers. Sequencing was performed with immunoSEQ multiplex PCR; in TCRdb, only in-frame clones are kept and a portion is missing. Of some 120,000 clones detected, roughly 70% appear once; the ten largest clones hold approximately 3%. Points on this clone: The antigen remains unidentified.

Study-level results: The authors listed 150 to 200 TCR beta chains as cytomegalovirus-associated.

Trimming shortened V by 6 bases and J by 1 base, and 12 bases separated the two germline ends. Per the germline V gene, CDR1 is SGHDN and CDR2 is FVKESK. There are 14 residues in the CDR3. The gene calls are TRBV14 and TRBJ1-1, with no clear D. Sequencing input: PBMCs. The sequence derives from a woman aged 40 to 49 in good health and CMV-seropositive. CDR3 sequence: CASSSRNWNTEAFF. For the CDR3, the DNA is TGTGCCAGCAGTTCTCGAAACTGGAACACTGAAGCTTTCTTT. Combining the CDR3 with reference TRBV14 and TRBJ1-1 gives the whole variable domain EAGVTQFPSHSVIEKGQTVTLRCDPISGHDNLYWYRRVMGKEIKFLLHFVKESKQDESGMPNNRFLAERTGGTYSTLKVQPAELEDSGVYFCASSSRNWNTEAFFGQGTRLTVV.